Listed below are T cell receptor beta chains from one sample, sequenced in a study of regulatory T cells in long-lasting Graves disease. TCRdb called the multiplex PCR reads again in MiXCR, with one record for every CDR3 protein. The sample includes 200,000 to 250,000 distinct CDR3 sequences, roughly 19% of them seen just once. The data also belong to a second study, concerning T cells in Graves' hyperthyroidism and ophthalmopathy.

The source was peripheral blood mononuclear cells (PBMCs), collected at new diagnosis, from a patient treated with antithyroid drugs. Receptors originate from a young woman with Graves disease. Each CDR3 is given with its conserved first and last residue. D genes are given only for firm matches. Clone sizes are given selectively: once, few, many, or a class where the clone is expanded.

cdr3_aa cdr3_nt d_call clone_size cdr3_length j_call v_call
CASSSGQTLGNEQFF TGTGCCAGCAGTTCGGGACAGACCCTCGGCAATGAGCAGTTCTTC TRBD1 many 15 TRBJ2-1 TRBV12-3/TRBV12-4
CASSVGPSGVSDTQYF TGTGCCAGCAGCGTAGGGCCTAGCGGGGTTTCAGATACGCAGTATTTT TRBD2 few 16 TRBJ2-3 TRBV9
CASSLGPAPYEQYF TGTGCCAGCAGCTTAGGCCCAGCTCCCTACGAGCAGTACTTC . many 14 TRBJ2-7 TRBV11-2
CASSERPPGGYTF TGTGCCAGCAGTGAAAGGCCCCCAGGTGGCTACACCTTC . many 13 TRBJ1-2 TRBV6-1
CASSVGGASSYNEQFF TGTGCCAGCAGTGTCGGGGGGGCTAGCTCCTACAATGAGCAGTTCTTC TRBD2 many 16 TRBJ2-1 TRBV12-3/TRBV12-4
CASSQELWRGRNTEAFF TGTGCCAGCAGCCAAGAACTATGGAGAGGGCGGAACACTGAAGCTTTCTTT . many 17 TRBJ1-1 TRBV3-1
CASSLLLAGEDNEQFF TGTGCCAGCAGTTTACTTCTTGCGGGGGAAGACAATGAGCAGTTCTTC TRBD2 many 16 TRBJ2-1 TRBV27
CASSNPARGLNTEALF TGCGCCAGCAGCAACCCGGCCCGGGGGTTGAACACTGAAGCTTTGTTT . . 16 TRBJ1-1 TRBV4-1
CASSLSTGGYEQYF TGTGCCAGCAGTTTATCGACAGGGGGCTACGAGCAGTACTTC TRBD1 many 14 TRBJ2-7 TRBV28
CATHRAGGGGNQETQYF TGTGCCACCCATCGGGCAGGGGGGGGGGGAAACCAAGAGACCCAGTACTTC . many 17 TRBJ2-5 TRBV28
CASSRDRASNYGYTF TGTGCCAGCAGCCGGGACAGGGCCAGTAACTATGGCTACACCTTC TRBD1 many 15 TRBJ1-2 TRBV3-1
CAISEGLAGASYEQYF TGTGCCATCAGTGAGGGACTAGCGGGAGCTTCGTACGAGCAGTACTTC TRBD2 many 16 TRBJ2-7 TRBV10-3
CSAKTATNEKLFF TGCAGTGCTAAAACAGCAACTAATGAAAAACTGTTTTTT . many 13 TRBJ1-4 TRBV20-1
CAWSGAGNTQPQHF TGTGCCTGGAGTGGGGCAGGGAACACTCAGCCCCAGCATTTT . many 14 TRBJ1-5 TRBV30
CASRGQGGSPLHF TGTGCCAGCAGAGGACAGGGCGGTTCACCCCTCCACTTT TRBD1 many 13 TRBJ1-6 TRBV2
CASSEARARQPQHF TGTGCCAGCAGTGAAGCCAGGGCTCGGCAGCCCCAGCATTTT . many 14 TRBJ1-5 TRBV6-1
CASSTWTGGVNQPQHF TGTGCCAGCAGTACCTGGACAGGAGGAGTAAATCAGCCCCAGCATTTT TRBD1 . 16 TRBJ1-5 TRBV28
CASSQGGSGRLSLQYF TGCGCCAGCAGCCAAGGCGGTAGCGGGAGATTATCTTTGCAGTACTTC TRBD2 . 16 TRBJ2-7 TRBV4-1
CSVESQMNTEAFF TGCAGCGTTGAGTCGCAGATGAACACTGAAGCTTTCTTT . once 13 TRBJ1-1 TRBV29-1
CASSPFPRDTLNTEAFF TGTGCCAGCAGCCCCTTCCCCCGGGACACTTTGAACACTGAAGCTTTCTTT . many 17 TRBJ1-1 TRBV3-1
CASSPDRRGNQPQHF TGTGCCAGTAGTCCGGACCGAAGGGGCAATCAGCCCCAGCATTTT . many 15 TRBJ1-5 TRBV19
CASSEVGDFYGYTF TGTGCCAGCAGTGAAGTCGGGGATTTCTATGGCTACACCTTC . few 14 TRBJ1-2 TRBV6-1
CASSLPDSYGYTF TGTGCCAGCAGCTTACCAGATTCCTATGGCTACACCTTC . many 13 TRBJ1-2 TRBV7-9
CASSLAMASSYGYTF TGTGCCAGCAGCTTAGCCATGGCCAGCTCCTATGGCTACACCTTC . once 15 TRBJ1-2 TRBV7-9
CASSYIGRNEQFF TGTGCCAGCAGCTATATAGGGAGGAATGAGCAGTTCTTC . . 13 TRBJ2-1 TRBV3-1
CASSLADVYNEQFF TGTGCCAGCAGCTTAGCGGATGTCTACAATGAGCAGTTCTTC . many 14 TRBJ2-1 TRBV7-9
CSASQGPGELFF TGCAGTGCTAGTCAAGGTCCCGGGGAGCTGTTTTTT . many 12 TRBJ2-2 TRBV20-1
CASSLVAFGEETQSF TGTGCCAGCAGCTTAGTAGCTTTTGGGGAAGAGACCCAGTCCTTC . . 15 TRBJ2-5 TRBV7-9
CASSPGGLPNPGNTIYF TGTGCCAGCAGTCCCGGAGGGTTACCCAACCCTGGAAACACCATATATTTT . . 17 TRBJ1-3 TRBV28
CATSETGQEQYF TGTGCCACCAGTGAGACAGGGCAGGAGCAGTACTTC TRBD1 once 12 TRBJ2-7 TRBV24-1
CATSDSLAGGPGEQFF TGTGCCACCAGTGATTCACTAGCGGGAGGGCCGGGTGAGCAGTTCTTC TRBD2 . 16 TRBJ2-1 TRBV24-1
CASSLVQAAEAFF TGTGCCAGCAGCTTGGTACAGGCCGCTGAAGCTTTCTTT . many 13 TRBJ1-1 TRBV5-6
CAWSVNRGLGNEQFF TGTGCCTGGAGTGTAAACAGGGGGCTGGGTAATGAGCAGTTCTTC TRBD1 many 15 TRBJ2-1 TRBV30
CASSTRTGVSGNTIYF TGTGCCAGCAGCACTCGGACAGGGGTCTCTGGAAACACCATATATTTT TRBD1 many 16 TRBJ1-3 TRBV9
CATRWTDTNYGYTF TGTGCCACCAGATGGACGGATACAAACTATGGCTACACCTTC . many 14 TRBJ1-2 TRBV28
CASQEVINSPLHF TGTGCCAGCCAGGAGGTCATTAATTCACCCCTCCACTTT . many 13 TRBJ1-6 TRBV2
CATTPDRALNQPQHF TGTGCCACCACCCCGGACAGGGCCCTCAATCAGCCCCAGCATTTT TRBD1 many 15 TRBJ1-5 TRBV15
CASSSAGGSTDTQYF TGTGCCAGCAGTTCAGCGGGGGGTAGCACAGATACGCAGTATTTT TRBD2 many 15 TRBJ2-3 TRBV2
CAISESGLGLPQHF TGTGCCATCAGTGAGTCGGGGTTGGGTTTGCCCCAGCATTTT . many 14 TRBJ1-5 TRBV10-3
CASSREYPGANVLTF TGTGCCAGCAGCCGCGAGTACCCTGGGGCCAACGTCCTGACTTTC . many 15 TRBJ2-6 TRBV28
CASSVNANYGYTF TGTGCCAGCAGTGTCAACGCCAACTATGGCTACACCTTC . many 13 TRBJ1-2 TRBV25-1
CASSSGGAENTEAFF TGTGCCAGCAGCTCCGGGGGAGCTGAGAACACTGAAGCTTTCTTT . many 15 TRBJ1-1 TRBV7-3
CATSRNRDLGYTF TGTGCCACCAGCAGGAACAGGGATCTGGGCTACACCTTC . many 13 TRBJ1-2 TRBV15
CASGFLDHSEDF TGTGCTAGTGGTTTCCTTGACCACAGCGAAGACTTC . . 12 TRBJ2-7 TRBV12-5
CASSSLPLGAFF TGTGCCAGCAGTTCCCTTCCCCTTGGAGCTTTCTTT . many 12 TRBJ1-1 TRBV28
CATSDGSRRETNEKLFF TGTGCCACCAGTGACGGGTCTAGGCGGGAGACTAATGAAAAACTGTTTTTT . many 17 TRBJ1-4 TRBV24-1
CASSYGQGGEAFF TGTGCCAGCAGTTATGGGCAGGGGGGTGAAGCTTTCTTT TRBD1 many 13 TRBJ1-1 TRBV6-9
CASSLNRGLKEKLFF TGTGCCAGCAGTTTAAACAGGGGGCTTAAGGAAAAACTGTTTTTT TRBD1 many 15 TRBJ1-4 TRBV28
CASSMDRTYQETQYF TGTGCCAGCAGTATGGACAGGACTTACCAAGAGACCCAGTACTTC TRBD1 many 15 TRBJ2-5 TRBV2
CASSDRLTEAFF TGTGCCAGCAGTGACAGGCTTACTGAAGCTTTCTTT . few 12 TRBJ1-1 TRBV6-1
CASSVTGGYTDTQYF TGTGCCAGCAGCGTGACAGGGGGATACACAGATACGCAGTATTTT TRBD1 . 15 TRBJ2-3 TRBV7-9
CSARDRTGGNEQFF TGCAGTGCTAGAGATCGGACGGGGGGGAATGAGCAGTTCTTC TRBD2 many 14 TRBJ2-1 TRBV20-1
CASSLAGQVLYEQYF TGTGCCAGCAGCTTAGCGGGACAGGTCCTCTACGAGCAGTACTTC TRBD1 few 15 TRBJ2-7 TRBV7-2